One sample yielded the 8 T cell receptor beta chains listed below, sequenced in a study of T-cell reconstitution after alpha-beta-depleted transplantation in children. This sample's TCRbeta library carried unique molecular identifier barcodes. Using its own MiXCR run on the PCR reads, TCRdb lists one record per CDR3 protein. The data contain some 81,000 distinct CDR3 sequences, less than 15% of them singletons. The sample was PBMCs, mostly from graft donor cells, taken 180 days after TCRalphabeta/CD19-depleted stem cell transplant. The receptors stem from a male patient between 2 and 10 years old who had a stem cell transplant for acute lymphoblastic leukemia, so the T cells may come from the graft donor.

This clonotype appeared many times. This chain joins TRBV15 and TRBJ2-2; D is uncertain. The germline V gene encodes CDR1 LNHNV and CDR2 YYDKDF (reference sequence). V was cut by 0 bases and J by 4 bases, with 6 bases left in between. This CDR3 is 14 amino acids long. The CDR3 sequence: CATSRDPVTGELFF. CDR3 nucleotides: TGTGCCACCAGCAGAGACCCCGTCACCGGGGAGCTGTTTTTT.

CDR3 DNA sequence: TGTGCCAGCAGTTTAGGGGAGGGAGCGGGGGCAGATACGCAGTATTTT. It encodes CASSLGEGAGADTQYF. The chain uses TRBV12-3 or TRBV12-4 and TRBJ2-3; TRBD2 aligns across 8 bases. Trimming cost V 1 base and J 4 bases; bases outside gene matches: 7. The CDR3 totals 16 residues.

This chain links TRBV7-9 with TRBJ2-5; a weak D match, TRBD1 (8 bases). V lost 2 bases to trimming and J lost 4 bases, with 17 bases between them. Germline CDR1 and CDR2: SEHNR and FQNEAQ (reference sequence). This CDR3 region has 16 residues. This CDR3 is CASSLLADREGETQYF. The CDR3 region has the DNA TGTGCCAGCAGCTTACTCGCGGACAGGGAGGGAGAGACCCAGTACTTC.

This clonotype was counted only a few times. The gene calls are TRBV7-2 and TRBJ1-4; D is uncertain. CDR1 and CDR2 from the germline V gene are SGHTA and FQGNSA. The CDR3 consists of 11 residues. V was clipped by 7 bases and J by 8 bases, with 8 bases between them. The CDR3 DNA sequence: TGTGCCAGCACCCCCGGGGAAAAACTGTTTTTT. It is translated as CASTPGEKLFF.

Ten or more counts support this clonotype. For the CDR3, the DNA is TGCAGCGTTAACAGGGGAGGCGAGCAGTACTTC. It translates to CSVNRGGEQYF. V gene TRBV29-1 combines with J gene TRBJ2-7; tentatively, D is TRBD1 (7 bases). The CDR3 totals 11 residues. Germline assignment: CDR1 SQVTM and CDR2 ANQGSEA. Deletions cut 5 bases from V and 6 bases from J, with 11 bases between.

This clonotype was detected a few times. The V call is TRBV28, the J call TRBJ2-7; D ambiguous. The V end was cut by 3 bases, the J end by 4 bases, with 10 bases between. Germline V gene sequence: CDR1 MDHEN, CDR2 SYDVKM. The CDR3 contains 13 residues. DNA of the CDR3: TGTGCCAGCAGTTTCTCGCCGGTTTACGAGCAGTACTTC. Protein sequence: CASSFSPVYEQYF.

This clonotype was found a few times. The genes are TRBV9 and TRBJ1-6; 8 positions agree with TRBD1. The CDR3 consists of 15 residues. Looked up from germline, CDR1 is SGDLS and CDR2 is YYNGEE. Unmatched junction bases numbered 5, after V lost 4 bases and J lost 5 bases. The CDR3 DNA is TGTGCCAGCAGCTGGGGACAGGCCCATAATTCACCCCTCCACTTT. Translation gives CASSWGQAHNSPLHF.

This clonotype was seen only a few times. CDR3 protein: CASSLLGSIRTYNEQFF. The DNA for the CDR3 is TGTGCCAGCAGTTTGTTAGGGTCGATCAGGACTTACAATGAGCAGTTCTTC. This rearrangement joins TRBV12-3 or TRBV12-4 to TRBJ2-1, with TRBD2 as a possible D gene (5 bases). Deletions cut 3 bases from V and 4 bases from J, with 19 bases between. The CDR3 consists of 17 residues.